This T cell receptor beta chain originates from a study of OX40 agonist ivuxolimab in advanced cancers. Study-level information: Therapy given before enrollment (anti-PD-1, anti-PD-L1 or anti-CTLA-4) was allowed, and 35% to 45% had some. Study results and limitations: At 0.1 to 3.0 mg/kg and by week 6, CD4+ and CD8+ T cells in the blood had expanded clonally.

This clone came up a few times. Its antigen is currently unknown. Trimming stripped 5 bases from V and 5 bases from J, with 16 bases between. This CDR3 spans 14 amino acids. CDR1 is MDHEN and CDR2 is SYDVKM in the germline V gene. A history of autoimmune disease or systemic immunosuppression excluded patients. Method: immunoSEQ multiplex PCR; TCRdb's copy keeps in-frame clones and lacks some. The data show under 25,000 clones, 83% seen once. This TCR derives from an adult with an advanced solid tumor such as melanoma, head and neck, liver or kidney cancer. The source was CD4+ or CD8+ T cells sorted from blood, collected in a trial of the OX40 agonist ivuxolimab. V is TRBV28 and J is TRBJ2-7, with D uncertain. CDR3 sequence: CASSPGPRLDEQYF. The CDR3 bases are TGTGCCAGCAGTCCAGGACCGAGATTAGACGAGCAGTACTTC.